A selection of T cell receptor beta chains follows, all from one sample in a study of siplizumab effects on memory and regulatory T cells. The antigens these receptors bind are not known. The table came from immunoSEQ multiplex PCR; TCRdb's copy has only in-frame clones and leaves some out. The data show 9,500 to 13,000 clones, more than 45% seen once. Sequenced input: CFSE-low (dividing) CD4+ T cells sorted from an allogeneic mixed lymphocyte reaction. The origin of the receptors is a human donor in good health; the cells came from an allogeneic mixed lymphocyte reaction. Each CDR3 is given with its conserved first and last residue. The D gene is left open where the match is weak. Size values are once, few and many counts, or a class for expanded clones, and some rows have none.

>TRBJ2-3|TRBV11-3|NA|NA
TGTGCCAGCAGCACAGGCACAGATACGCAGTATTTT
CASSTGTDTQYF
>TRBJ2-1|TRBV20-1|NA|NA
TGCAGTGCCAGCCTCTACAATGAGCAGTTCTTC
CSASLYNEQFF
>TRBJ2-1|TRBV18|NA|NA
TGTGCCAGCGGGGGGTCCGGGGCCTACAATGAGCAGTTCTTC
CASGGSGAYNEQFF
>TRBJ1-4|TRBV15|TRBD1|NA
TGTGCCACCAGCAGAGCCTACGCCTACAGGGGACAGGCAACTAATGAAAAACTGTTTTTT
CATSRAYAYRGQATNEKLFF
>TRBJ1-5|TRBV19|NA|NA
TGTGCCAGTAGTCCCACGGGGGGGGTGCGCAATCAGCCCCAGCATTTT
CASSPTGGVRNQPQHF
>TRBJ2-7|TRBV7-3|NA|NA
TGTGCCAGCTCAATCGGACCCAGAACCTACGAGCAGTACTTC
CASSIGPRTYEQYF
>TRBJ2-5|TRBV2|NA|NA
TGTGCCAGCGGGGGAAAGGGGAATTCGGGGGAGACCCAGTACTTC
CASGGKGNSGETQYF
>TRBJ2-7|TRBV20-1|NA|medium-sized
TGCAGTGCTAGATCCAACTACGAGCAGTACTTC
CSARSNYEQYF
>TRBJ1-1|TRBV9|NA|few
TGTGCCAGCAGGCCCCACGGCCCAAACGGGAACACTGAAGCTTTCTTT
CASRPHGPNGNTEAFF
>TRBJ2-3|TRBV19|TRBD2|few
TGTGCCAGTAGTACACATAAGACTAGCGGGTTCCAATCAGATACGCAGTATTTT
CASSTHKTSGFQSDTQYF
>TRBJ2-1|TRBV7-2|NA|NA
TGTGCCAGCAGCTTAGAAAACAATGAGCAGTTCTTC
CASSLENNEQFF
>TRBJ2-5|TRBV5-1|NA|few
TGCGCCAGCAGCTTAGGGGTCGAAGAGACCCAGTACTTC
CASSLGVEETQYF
>TRBJ2-1|TRBV4-2|TRBD2|few
TGTGCCAGCAGCCAAGATACTAGCGGGAGCGTTGAGCAGTTCTTC
CASSQDTSGSVEQFF
>TRBJ2-2|TRBV6-6|TRBD1|NA
TGTGCCAGCAATATAGGACAGGTCATGGACACCGGGGAGCTGTTTTTT
CASNIGQVMDTGELFF
>TRBJ1-5|TRBV7-8|NA|few
TGTGCCAGCAGCCAGGACGGAGGGAGCGATCAGCCCCAGCATTTT
CASSQDGGSDQPQHF
>TRBJ2-5|TRBV5-4|TRBD2|NA
TGTGCCAGCAGCTTGTACTCTAGCGGGCGAGAGACCCAGTACTTC
CASSLYSSGRETQYF
>TRBJ1-3|TRBV2|NA|NA
TGTGCCAGCAGTTTGCAGGGAGGGCACTCCATATATTTT
CASSLQGGHSIYF
>TRBJ2-1|TRBV28|TRBD2|once
TGTGCCAGCAGTTTGTCCGGGGGGGGCCACAATGAGCAGTTCTTC
CASSLSGGGHNEQFF
>TRBJ1-4|TRBV4-2|NA|few
TGTGCCAGCAGCGGCGGCAGTAATGAAAAACTGTTTTTT
CASSGGSNEKLFF
>TRBJ1-6|TRBV30|NA|NA
TGTGCCTGGAGTGTAAGGAGGAACTGGGATTCACCCCTCCACTTT
CAWSVRRNWDSPLHF
>TRBJ1-5|TRBV2|NA|NA
TGTGCCAGCAGTGAACGCCTAGGAAGGAGTCAGCCCCAGCATTTT
CASSERLGRSQPQHF
>TRBJ2-7|TRBV28|NA|few
TGTGCCAGCAGTTTATTATCGAGACGGTCCTACGAGCAGTACTTC
CASSLLSRRSYEQYF
>TRBJ2-4|TRBV6-5|NA|NA
TGTGCCAGGGAACAGGATTTGTACTTC
CAREQDLYF
>TRBJ2-1|TRBV6-5|NA|NA
TGTGCCAGCAGTTACGGGACCTCCCACAATGAGCAGTTCTTC
CASSYGTSHNEQFF
>TRBJ2-6|TRBV5-4|NA|NA
TGTGCCAGCAGCTTGGTCCTTGCTGGGGCCAACGTCCTGACTTTC
CASSLVLAGANVLTF
>TRBJ1-2|TRBV5-4|NA|NA
TGTGCCAGCAGCTTGACCGGCGGCTACACCTTC
CASSLTGGYTF
>TRBJ2-7|TRBV2|TRBD1|NA
TGTGCCAGCAGCCGACAGGGGAACTACGAGCAGTACTTC
CASSRQGNYEQYF
>TRBJ2-5|TRBV7-6|NA|NA
TGTGCCAGCAGCTTAGTAGGAGGGGGGCAAGAGACCCAGTACTTC
CASSLVGGGQETQYF
>TRBJ2-7|TRBV15|TRBD2|NA
TGTGCCACCAGCAGAGAGACTAGCGGGAGTTCGCGTCAGTACTTC
CATSRETSGSSRQYF
>TRBJ1-1|TRBV30|NA|medium-sized
TGTGCCTGGAGCAGGACCCTCCGGGTTCCTGAAGCTTTCTTT
CAWSRTLRVPEAFF
>TRBJ2-1|TRBV5-4|TRBD2|NA
TGTGCCAGCAGCCTCGGACTAGCGGATTACAATGAGCAGTTCTTC
CASSLGLADYNEQFF
>TRBJ1-2|TRBV18|NA|NA
TGTGCCAGCTCACCCGACCGAGCAGGTGGCTACACCTTC
CASSPDRAGGYTF
>TRBJ2-5|TRBV19|TRBD2|medium-sized
TGTGCCAGTAGCGAGCTAGCGGAACAAGAGACCCAGTACTTC
CASSELAEQETQYF
>TRBJ2-5|TRBV9|NA|few
TGTGCCAGCAGCGTAGATCTGCGATCGACCCAGTACTTC
CASSVDLRSTQYF
>TRBJ2-7|TRBV2|NA|medium-sized
TGTGCCAGCAGCCTTAACGATCCGGGACTCAACGAGCAGTACTTC
CASSLNDPGLNEQYF
>TRBJ1-5|TRBV7-9|TRBD1|NA
TGTGCCAGCAGCGTTATAGGGGGCTCTCAGCCCCAGCATTTT
CASSVIGGSQPQHF
>TRBJ2-1|TRBV7-9|TRBD2|NA
TGTGCCAGCACCTTAGCGGGGTGGCATGAGCAGTTCTTC
CASTLAGWHEQFF
>TRBJ1-1|TRBV2|NA|NA
TGTGCCAGCAGGGAGGGGATATTGAACACTGAAGCTTTCTTT
CASREGILNTEAFF
>TRBJ2-3|TRBV14|TRBD2|NA
TGTGCCAGCAGCCGGACTAGCGGTCTTAGGGGCGATACGCAGTATTTT
CASSRTSGLRGDTQYF
>TRBJ2-2|TRBV5-8|TRBD2|NA
TGTGCCAGCAGCTTGGTTCGTGGTAGCGGGAGAAGAAACACCGGGGAGCTGTTTTTT
CASSLVRGSGRRNTGELFF
>TRBJ2-5|TRBV19|TRBD1|NA
TGTGCCAGTAAGGGACAGGGGGCCCAAGAGACCCAGTACTTC
CASKGQGAQETQYF
>TRBJ1-6|TRBV2|NA|NA
TGTGCCAGCGGCCTAACGGAGAATTCACCCCTCCACTTT
CASGLTENSPLHF
>TRBJ2-5|TRBV5-1|NA|few
TGCGCCAGCAGCTTGGCATATGGCTCTGAGACCCAGTACTTC
CASSLAYGSETQYF
>TRBJ1-5|TRBV30|NA|NA
TGTGCCTGGAGTGTACGGAGGGACCAGCCCCAGCATTTT
CAWSVRRDQPQHF
>TRBJ2-5|TRBV13|NA|NA
TGTGCCAGCAGCTTAAGGCAGGTTCAAGAGACCCAGTACTTC
CASSLRQVQETQYF